This T cell receptor beta chain appears in the sequencing data of a study of T cells expressing NK-cell markers. For each CDR3 protein, TCRdb gives one entry from its re-call of the 5' RACE reads, without DNA. The sample holds over 200,000 distinct CDR3 sequences. The CDR3 contains 12 residues. The germline V gene encodes CDR1 ENHRY and CDR2 SYGVKD. The TCR originated in a man aged 18 to 35 in good health. V usage is TRBV10-3 and J usage is TRBJ2-7; TCRdb reports TRBD1, a call that lacks DNA to check it against. Source material: blood T cells: a sorted CD56 or NKG2C T cell subset, CD4+ or CD8+ T cells, or bulk PBMC T cells (not recorded which). CDR3 amino acids: CATRDSNYEQYF.